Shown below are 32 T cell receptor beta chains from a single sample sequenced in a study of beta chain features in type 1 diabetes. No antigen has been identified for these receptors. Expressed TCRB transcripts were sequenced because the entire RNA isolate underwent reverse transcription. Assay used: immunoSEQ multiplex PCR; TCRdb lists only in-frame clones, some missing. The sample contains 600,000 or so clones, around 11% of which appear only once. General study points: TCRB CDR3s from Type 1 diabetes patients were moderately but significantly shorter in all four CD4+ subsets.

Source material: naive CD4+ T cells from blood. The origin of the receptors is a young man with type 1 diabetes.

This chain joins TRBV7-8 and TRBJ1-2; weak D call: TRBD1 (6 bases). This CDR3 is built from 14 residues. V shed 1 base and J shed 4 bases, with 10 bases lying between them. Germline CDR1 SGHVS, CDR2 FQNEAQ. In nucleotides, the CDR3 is TGTGCCAGCAGCTTAGAAGGGGGTGGCTATGGCTACACCTTC. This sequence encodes CASSLEGGGYGYTF.

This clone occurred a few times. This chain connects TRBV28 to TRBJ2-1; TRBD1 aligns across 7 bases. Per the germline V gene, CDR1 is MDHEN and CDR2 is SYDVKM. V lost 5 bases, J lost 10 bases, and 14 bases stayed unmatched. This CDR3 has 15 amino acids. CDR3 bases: TGTGCCAGCAGTCCACCGGGACAGCCGTACAGGGAGCAGTTCTTC. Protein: CASSPPGQPYREQFF.

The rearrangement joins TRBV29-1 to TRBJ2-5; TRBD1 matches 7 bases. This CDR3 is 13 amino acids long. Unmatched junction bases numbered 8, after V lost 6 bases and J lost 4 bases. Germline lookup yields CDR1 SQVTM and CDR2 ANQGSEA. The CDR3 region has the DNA TGCAGCGTGGAAACAGGGGCCCGAGAGACCCAGTACTTC. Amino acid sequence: CSVETGARETQYF.

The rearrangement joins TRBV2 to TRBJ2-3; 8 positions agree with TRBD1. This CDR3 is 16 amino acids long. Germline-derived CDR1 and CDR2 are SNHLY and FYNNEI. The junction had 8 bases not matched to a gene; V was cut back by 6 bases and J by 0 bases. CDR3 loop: CASSEQGARSTDTQYF. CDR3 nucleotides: TGTGCCAGCAGCGAGCAGGGGGCAAGGAGCACAGATACGCAGTATTTT.

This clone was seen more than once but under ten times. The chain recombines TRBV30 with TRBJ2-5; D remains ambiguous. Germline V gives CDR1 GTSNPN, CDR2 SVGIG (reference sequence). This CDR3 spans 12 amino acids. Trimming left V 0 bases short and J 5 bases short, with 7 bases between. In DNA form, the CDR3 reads TGTGCCTGGAGTGTAAATTGGGAGACCCAGTACTTC. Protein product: CAWSVNWETQYF.

Here the CDR3 DNA reads TGTGCCAGTAGTATAGGGGTCACCGGGGAGCTGTTTTTT. Translation gives CASSIGVTGELFF. V usage is TRBV19 and J usage is TRBJ2-2; no clear D gene. The CDR3 is 13 residues long. The V end was cut by 1 base, the J end by 4 bases, with 4 bases between. Germline CDR1 and CDR2: LNHDA and SQIVND (reference sequence).

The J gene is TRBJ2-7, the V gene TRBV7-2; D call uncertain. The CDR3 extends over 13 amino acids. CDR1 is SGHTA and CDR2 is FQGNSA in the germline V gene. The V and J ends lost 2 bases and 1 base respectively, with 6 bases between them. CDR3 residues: CASSLQLSYEQYF. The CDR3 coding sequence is TGTGCCAGCAGCTTACAGCTATCCTACGAGCAGTACTTC.

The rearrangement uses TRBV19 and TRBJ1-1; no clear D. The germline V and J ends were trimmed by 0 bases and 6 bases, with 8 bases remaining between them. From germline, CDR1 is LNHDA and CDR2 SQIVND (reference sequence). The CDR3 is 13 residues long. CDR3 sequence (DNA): TGTGCCAGTAGTATAGATCGGTCCTCTGAAGCTTTCTTT. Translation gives CASSIDRSSEAFF.

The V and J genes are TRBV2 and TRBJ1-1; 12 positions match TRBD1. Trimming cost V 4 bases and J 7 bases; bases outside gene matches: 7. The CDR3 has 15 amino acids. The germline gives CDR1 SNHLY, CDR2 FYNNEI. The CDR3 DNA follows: TGTGCCAGCAGTGTTTGGGACAGGGGGCGTCTTGAAGCTTTCTTT. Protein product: CASSVWDRGRLEAFF. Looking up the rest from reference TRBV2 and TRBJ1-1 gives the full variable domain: EPEVTQTPSHQVTQMGQEVILRCVPISNHLYFYWYRQILGQKVEFLVSFYNNEISEKSEIFDDQFSVERPDGSNFTLKIRSTKLEDSAMYFCASSVWDRGRLEAFFGQGTRLTVV.

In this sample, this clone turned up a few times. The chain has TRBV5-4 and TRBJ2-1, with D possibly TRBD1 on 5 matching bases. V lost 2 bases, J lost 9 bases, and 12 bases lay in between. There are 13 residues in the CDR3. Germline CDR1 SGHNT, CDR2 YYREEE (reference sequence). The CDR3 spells CASSFFGASEQFF. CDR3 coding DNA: TGTGCCAGCAGCTTTTTTGGGGCCAGTGAGCAGTTCTTC.

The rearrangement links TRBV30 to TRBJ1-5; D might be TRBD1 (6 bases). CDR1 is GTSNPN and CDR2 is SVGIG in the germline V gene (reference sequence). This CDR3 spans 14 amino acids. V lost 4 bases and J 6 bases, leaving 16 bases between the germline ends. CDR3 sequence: CAWNLQGWGQPQHF. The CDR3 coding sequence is TGTGCCTGGAACCTACAGGGTTGGGGTCAGCCCCAGCATTTT.

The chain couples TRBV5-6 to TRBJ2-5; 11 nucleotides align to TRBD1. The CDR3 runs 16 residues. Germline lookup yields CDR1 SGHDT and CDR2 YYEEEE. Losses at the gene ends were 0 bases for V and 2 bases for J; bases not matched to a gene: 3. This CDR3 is CASSLVGTGGQETQYF. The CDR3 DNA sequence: TGTGCCAGCAGCTTGGTAGGGACAGGGGGACAAGAGACCCAGTACTTC.

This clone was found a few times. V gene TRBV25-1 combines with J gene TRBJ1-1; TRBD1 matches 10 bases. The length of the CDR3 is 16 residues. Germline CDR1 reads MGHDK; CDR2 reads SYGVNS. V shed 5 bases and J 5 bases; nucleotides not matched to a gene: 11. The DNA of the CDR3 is TGTGCCAGCAGTACCCGGGGACAGGGGCGCGGAACTGAAGCTTTCTTT. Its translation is CASSTRGQGRGTEAFF. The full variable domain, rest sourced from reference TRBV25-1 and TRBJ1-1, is EADIYQTPRYLVIGTGKKITLECSQTMGHDKMYWYQQDPGMELHLIHYSYGVNSTEKGDLSSESTVSRIRTEHFPLTLESARPSHTSQYLCASSTRGQGRGTEAFFGQGTRLTVV.

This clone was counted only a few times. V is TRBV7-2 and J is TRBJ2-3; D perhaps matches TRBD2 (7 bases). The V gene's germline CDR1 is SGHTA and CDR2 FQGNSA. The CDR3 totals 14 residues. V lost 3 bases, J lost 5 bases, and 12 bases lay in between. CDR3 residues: CASSFGGGVDTQYF. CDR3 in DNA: TGTGCCAGCAGCTTCGGCGGGGGCGTAGATACGCAGTATTTT.

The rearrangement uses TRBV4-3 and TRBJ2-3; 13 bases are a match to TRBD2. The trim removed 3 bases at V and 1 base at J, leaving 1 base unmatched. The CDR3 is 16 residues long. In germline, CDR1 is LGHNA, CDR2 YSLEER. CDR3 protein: CASSQGTSGGTDTQYF. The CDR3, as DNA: TGCGCCAGCAGCCAGGGGACTAGCGGGGGCACAGATACGCAGTATTTT.

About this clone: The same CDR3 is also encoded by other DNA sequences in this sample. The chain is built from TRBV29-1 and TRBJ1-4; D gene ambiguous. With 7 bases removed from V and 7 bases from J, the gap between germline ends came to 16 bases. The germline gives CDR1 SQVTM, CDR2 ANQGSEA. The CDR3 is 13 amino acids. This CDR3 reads CSGWAAEPEKLFF. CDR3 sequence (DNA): TGCAGCGGGTGGGCGGCAGAGCCTGAAAAACTGTTTTTT.

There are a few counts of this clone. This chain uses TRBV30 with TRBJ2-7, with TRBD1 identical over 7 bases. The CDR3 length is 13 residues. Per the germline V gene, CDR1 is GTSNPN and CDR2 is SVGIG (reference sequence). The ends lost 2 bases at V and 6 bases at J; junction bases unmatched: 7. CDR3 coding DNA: TGTGCCTGGAGTACTCAACAGGGGAGCGAGCAGTACTTC. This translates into CAWSTQQGSEQYF.

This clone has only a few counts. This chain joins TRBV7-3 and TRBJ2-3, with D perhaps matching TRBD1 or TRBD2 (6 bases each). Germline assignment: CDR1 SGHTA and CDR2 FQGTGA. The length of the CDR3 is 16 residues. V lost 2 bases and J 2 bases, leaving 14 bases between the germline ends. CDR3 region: CASSLQGRQTTDTQYF. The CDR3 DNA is TGTGCCAGCAGCTTACAGGGGAGGCAGACCACAGATACGCAGTATTTT.

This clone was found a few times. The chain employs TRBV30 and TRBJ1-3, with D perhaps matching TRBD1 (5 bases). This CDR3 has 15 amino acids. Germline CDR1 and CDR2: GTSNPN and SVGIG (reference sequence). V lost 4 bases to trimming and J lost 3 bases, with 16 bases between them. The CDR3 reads CAWNLGVVNGNTIYF. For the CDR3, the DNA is TGTGCCTGGAATTTGGGGGTGGTAAATGGAAACACCATATATTTT.

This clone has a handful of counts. The CDR3 nucleotides are TGTGCCAGCAGCGTTAGCGGGGGGGCCGCCTACAATGAGCAGTTCTTC. This sequence encodes CASSVSGGAAYNEQFF. The V gene is TRBV9, the J gene TRBJ2-1; TRBD2 matches 11 bases. The V gene end was trimmed by 2 bases and the J gene end by 2 bases; junction bases not matched to a gene: 3. Germline V gene lookup returns CDR1 SGDLS and CDR2 YYNGEE. CDR3 length: 16 amino acids.

As DNA, the CDR3 is TGTGCCAGCAGCTATCCTACGGCATCTGGAAACACCATATATTTT. Translated, it gives CASSYPTASGNTIYF. This chain uses TRBV7-9 with TRBJ1-3; unclear D gene. The CDR3 is 15 amino acids. CDR1 and CDR2 (germline): SEHNR, FQNEAQ (reference sequence). V shed 4 bases and J shed 1 base, with 11 bases lying between them.

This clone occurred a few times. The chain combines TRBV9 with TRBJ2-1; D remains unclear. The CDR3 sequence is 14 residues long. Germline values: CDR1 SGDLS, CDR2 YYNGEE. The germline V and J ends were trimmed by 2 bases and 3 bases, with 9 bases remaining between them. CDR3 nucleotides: TGTGCCAGCAGCGTCCAAGGAGACTACAATGAGCAGTTCTTC. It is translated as CASSVQGDYNEQFF. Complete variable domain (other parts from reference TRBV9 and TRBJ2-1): DSGVTQTPKHLITATGQRVTLRCSPRSGDLSVYWYQQSLDQGLQFLIQYYNGEERAKGNILERFSAQQFPDLHSELNLSSLELGDSALYFCASSVQGDYNEQFFGPGTRLTVL.

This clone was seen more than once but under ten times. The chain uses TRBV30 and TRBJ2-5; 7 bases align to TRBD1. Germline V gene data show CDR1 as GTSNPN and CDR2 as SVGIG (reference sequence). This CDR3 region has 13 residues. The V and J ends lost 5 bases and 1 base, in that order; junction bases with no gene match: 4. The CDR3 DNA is TGTGCCTGGGATTGGACAGGCCAAGAGACCCAGTACTTC. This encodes CAWDWTGQETQYF.

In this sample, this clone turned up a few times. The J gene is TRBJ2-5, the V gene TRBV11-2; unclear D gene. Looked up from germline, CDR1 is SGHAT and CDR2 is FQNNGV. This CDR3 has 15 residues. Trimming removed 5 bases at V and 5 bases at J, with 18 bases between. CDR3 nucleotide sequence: TGTGCCAGCAGCGAAATTCCCGGACCAACGGAGACCCAGTACTTC. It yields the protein CASSEIPGPTETQYF. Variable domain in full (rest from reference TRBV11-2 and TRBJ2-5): EAGVAQSPRYKIIEKRQSVAFWCNPISGHATLYWYQQILGQGPKLLIQFQNNGVVDDSQLPKDRFSAERLKGVDSTLKIQPAKLEDSAVYLCASSEIPGPTETQYFGPGTRLLVL.

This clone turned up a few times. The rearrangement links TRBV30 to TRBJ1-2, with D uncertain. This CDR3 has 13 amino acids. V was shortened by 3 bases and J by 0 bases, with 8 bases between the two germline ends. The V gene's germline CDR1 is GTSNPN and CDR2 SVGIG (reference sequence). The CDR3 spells CAWSPGPNYGYTF. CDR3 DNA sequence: TGTGCCTGGAGCCCGGGTCCTAACTATGGCTACACCTTC.

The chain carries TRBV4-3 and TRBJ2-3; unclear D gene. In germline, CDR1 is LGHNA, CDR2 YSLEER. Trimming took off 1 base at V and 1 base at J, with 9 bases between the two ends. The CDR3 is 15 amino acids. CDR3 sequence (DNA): TGCGCCAGCAGCCAAGGACTGGAACGCACAGATACGCAGTATTTT. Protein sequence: CASSQGLERTDTQYF.

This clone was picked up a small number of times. CDR3 amino acids: CASSFQGVYGYTF. The CDR3 region has the DNA TGTGCCAGCAGTTTTCAGGGCGTCTATGGCTACACCTTC. This chain uses TRBV25-1 with TRBJ1-2; perhaps TRBD1 as D (5 bases). The CDR3 spans 13 residues. Germline-derived CDR1 and CDR2 are MGHDK and SYGVNS. Trimming took off 5 bases at V and 4 bases at J, with 11 bases between the two ends.

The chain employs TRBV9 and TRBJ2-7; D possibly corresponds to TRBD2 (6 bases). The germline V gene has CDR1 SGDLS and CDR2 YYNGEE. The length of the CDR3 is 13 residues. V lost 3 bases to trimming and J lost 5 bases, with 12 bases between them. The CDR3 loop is CASSAGRLNEQYF. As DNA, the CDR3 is TGTGCCAGCAGCGCCGGGAGACTCAACGAGCAGTACTTC.

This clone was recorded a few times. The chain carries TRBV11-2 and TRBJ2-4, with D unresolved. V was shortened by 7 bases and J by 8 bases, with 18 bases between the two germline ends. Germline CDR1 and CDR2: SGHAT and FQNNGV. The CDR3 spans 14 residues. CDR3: CASTTRGDEDIQYF. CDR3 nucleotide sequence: TGTGCCAGCACCACGAGAGGTGATGAAGACATTCAGTACTTC.

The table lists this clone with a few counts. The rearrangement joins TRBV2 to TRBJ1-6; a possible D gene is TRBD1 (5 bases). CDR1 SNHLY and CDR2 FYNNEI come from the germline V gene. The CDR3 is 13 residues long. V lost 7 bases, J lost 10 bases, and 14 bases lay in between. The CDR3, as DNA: TGTGCCAGCATCCTAACCGGGGGGTCACCCCTCCACTTT. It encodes CASILTGGSPLHF.

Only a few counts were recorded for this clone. CDR3 in DNA: TGTGCCAGCAGTTACCGACAGGGCCAGAAGGACTATGGCTACACCTTC. Protein product: CASSYRQGQKDYGYTF. The chain links TRBV6-5 to TRBJ1-2, with 7 bases identical to TRBD1. In germline, CDR1 is MNHEY, CDR2 SVGAGI. V lost 2 bases, J lost 3 bases, and 9 bases stayed unmatched. The CDR3 is made up of 16 amino acids.

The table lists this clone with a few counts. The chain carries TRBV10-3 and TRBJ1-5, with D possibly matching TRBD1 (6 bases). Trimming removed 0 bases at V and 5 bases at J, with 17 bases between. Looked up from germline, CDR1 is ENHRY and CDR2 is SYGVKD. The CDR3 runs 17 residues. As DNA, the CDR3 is TGTGCCATCAGTGAGTCGCGAACGACAGGAGGTGATCAGCCCCAGCATTTT. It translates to CAISESRTTGGDQPQHF.